This TCR beta chain was documented in a study of blood T cell repertoires in COVID-19. Study-wide context: Material from acute and convalescent COVID-19 was sourced from the United States, Italy and Spain. The cDNA or gDNA used as material had been derived from T cells, B-cell-depleted T cells, or PBMCs.

In the authors' workflow: It was from reference gene primer amplification that nucleated cell counts were estimated. Generated by immunoSEQ multiplex PCR, the TCRdb table keeps only in-frame clones and is missing some. The V and J calls and the clone size are those of that table, but D and trimming were determined from the DNA. The table includes roughly 75,000 clones, 85% to 90% detected once. This clone is labeled medium-sized. CDR3 length: 14 amino acids. Germline assignment: CDR1 KGHSH and CDR2 LQKENI. V gave up 3 bases and J gave up 7 bases; unmatched junction bases: 8. This receptor was identified in an elderly man in a cohort sampled during active COVID-19. The sequenced material came from peripheral blood. The rearrangement uses TRBV18 and TRBJ1-2, with 7 bases lining up with TRBD1. The DNA for the CDR3 is TGTGCCAGCTCACCGGATAAAGGGGGCGGTGGCTACACCTTC. Translating it yields CASSPDKGGGGYTF.